This TCR beta chain is from a study of blood T cell repertoires in COVID-19. Looking at the study overall: The cDNA or gDNA used as material had been derived from T cells, B-cell-depleted T cells, or PBMCs.

Original analysis: How many nucleated cells were present was estimated from reference gene primer amplification. Method: immunoSEQ multiplex PCR; TCRdb's copy keeps in-frame clones and lacks some. V and J calls plus clone size are reproduced from that table; the DNA served to infer D and trimming. The sample includes just over 250,000 clones, over 75% of them seen just once. V trimming: 7 bases; J trimming: 2 bases; junction bases outside the gene matches: 6. This CDR3 comprises 14 residues. Germline V CDR1 and CDR2: MNHEY, SMNVEV (reference sequence). This clone was observed once. The chain joins TRBV27 to TRBJ1-2, with TRBD1 matching over 8 bases. The sample taken for sequencing was peripheral blood. This TCR was sampled from a woman aged 45-60 years with acute or convalescent COVID-19. The CDR3 loop reads CASTTRDRNYGYTF. For the CDR3, the DNA is TGTGCCAGCACCACCCGGGACAGGAACTATGGCTACACCTTC.